These 27 T cell receptor beta chains originate from one sample sequenced in a study of shared clonotypes between healthy human individuals. Measured with immunoSEQ multiplex PCR; TCRdb has only the in-frame clones, and not every one. The sample contains about 320,000 clones, roughly 84% of which appear only once. Sequenced sample: memory CD8+ T cells sorted from blood. Regarding subset: CD45RO+ cells pooled with CCR7-negative TemRA cells. The receptors stem from a man in his late teens or twenties in good health.

The chain carries TRBV4-3 and TRBJ1-3; D remains unclear. V dropped 0 bases and J dropped 4 bases, with 13 bases sitting between them. From germline, CDR1 is LGHNA and CDR2 YSLEER. The CDR3 totals 16 residues. The CDR3 protein is CASSQDGGTVGNTIYF. DNA for the CDR3: TGCGCCAGCAGCCAAGATGGCGGAACAGTGGGAAACACCATATATTTT.

The rearrangement links TRBV2 to TRBJ2-2; D remains ambiguous. V was shortened by 7 bases and J by 0 bases, with 6 bases between the two germline ends. Germline values: CDR1 SNHLY, CDR2 FYNNEI. CDR3 length: 13 amino acids. DNA of the CDR3: TGTGCCAGCATCCTAGCGAACACCGGGGAGCTGTTTTTT. Its protein product is CASILANTGELFF.

The gene calls are TRBV2 and TRBJ2-1; maybe TRBD1 (6 bases). The CDR3 totals 14 residues. CDR1 SNHLY and CDR2 FYNNEI come from the germline V gene. V was pared by 4 bases and J by 5 bases, with 12 bases between. For the CDR3, the DNA is TGTGCCAGCAGTGGGGGGCAGGGACACAATGAGCAGTTCTTC. Its protein is CASSGGQGHNEQFF. Full variable domain (remainder filled in from reference TRBV2 and TRBJ2-1): EPEVTQTPSHQVTQMGQEVILRCVPISNHLYFYWYRQILGQKVEFLVSFYNNEISEKSEIFDDQFSVERPDGSNFTLKIRSTKLEDSAMYFCASSGGQGHNEQFFGPGTRLTVL.

The chain has TRBV5-1 and TRBJ1-6; D ambiguous. The CDR3 loop spans 17 amino acids. In germline, CDR1 is SGHRS, CDR2 YFSETQ. The V gene lost 2 bases and the J gene lost 4 bases, with 16 bases spanning the gap. In DNA form, the CDR3 reads TGCGCCAGCAGCTTTGTGGCAGTTGGGAAATATAATTCACCCCTCCACTTT. Its translation is CASSFVAVGKYNSPLHF.

V usage is TRBV4-1 and J usage is TRBJ2-1; 7 bases align to TRBD2. The CDR3 is made up of 15 amino acids. Germline assignment: CDR1 MGHRA and CDR2 YSYEKL. Trimming removed 0 bases from V and 9 bases from J; junction bases left unmatched: 8. The CDR3 region has the DNA TGCGCCAGCAGCCAAGACTTGGGCCTAGCGGCTGAGCAGTTCTTC. Its protein is CASSQDLGLAAEQFF.

The chain is built from TRBV2 and TRBJ1-3; no clear D gene. CDR3 length: 10 residues. The germline CDR1 and CDR2 sequences are SNHLY and FYNNEI. V was pared by 4 bases and J by 7 bases, with 2 bases between. The CDR3 DNA reads as TGTGCCAGCAGTGGGAACACCATATATTTT. Residues: CASSGNTIYF.

The genes are TRBV7-2 and TRBJ1-2; D is uncertain. There are 12 residues in the CDR3. Trimming stripped 5 bases from V and 14 bases from J, with 18 bases between. CDR1 and CDR2 from the germline V gene are SGHTA and FQGNSA. This CDR3 is CASSQSTGLGTF. The CDR3 DNA sequence: TGTGCCAGCAGCCAATCAACGGGGTTAGGGACCTTC.

The rearrangement links TRBV11-2 to TRBJ2-7; TRBD1 matches 11 bases. CDR3 size: 15 residues. The V gene's germline CDR1 is SGHAT and CDR2 FQNNGV. Germline trimming cut 1 base from V and 5 bases from J; bases unmatched to any gene: 4. The CDR3 DNA follows: TGTGCCAGCAGCTTAGTCCGGACAGGGGGCCACGAGCAGTACTTC. Its protein product is CASSLVRTGGHEQYF.

The CDR3: CASSYQDSNTEAFF. DNA for the CDR3: TGCGCCAGCAGCTACCAGGACAGCAACACTGAAGCTTTCTTT. V is TRBV4-1 and J is TRBJ1-1; D is possibly TRBD1 (6 bases). Germline V gene data show CDR1 as MGHRA and CDR2 as YSYEKL. The CDR3 totals 14 residues. Trimming removed 5 bases at V and 2 bases at J, with 12 bases between.

The chain uses TRBV27 and TRBJ2-5, with unresolved D. The germline CDR1 and CDR2 sequences are MNHEY and SMNVEV (reference sequence). The V gene lost 2 bases and the J gene lost 2 bases, with 9 bases spanning the gap. This CDR3 has 14 amino acids. The CDR3 sequence is CASSLVGTQETQYF. The CDR3 nucleotides read TGTGCCAGCAGTTTAGTGGGAACTCAAGAGACCCAGTACTTC.

This clone came up once. Other DNA variants within this sample encode the same CDR3. This chain uses TRBV27 with TRBJ2-2; D unclear. The V end lost 0 bases, the J end lost 6 bases, and 5 bases lay between the germline ends. The CDR3 is 13 residues long. Germline V gene data show CDR1 as MNHEY and CDR2 as SMNVEV (reference sequence). The CDR3 here is CASSLSLAGELFF. The CDR3 DNA follows: TGTGCCAGCAGTTTATCTCTCGCCGGGGAGCTGTTTTTT.

The J gene is TRBJ1-1, the V gene TRBV4-3; 8 bases align to TRBD1. V lost 0 bases to trimming and J lost 4 bases; unmatched junction nucleotides: 7. This CDR3 spans 16 amino acids. The germline V gene encodes CDR1 LGHNA and CDR2 YSLEER. CDR3: CASSQEFRGLGTEAFF. The CDR3 DNA reads as TGCGCCAGCAGCCAAGAATTCAGGGGGCTGGGCACTGAAGCTTTCTTT.

The V call is TRBV10-3, the J call TRBJ1-2, with 8 nucleotides matching TRBD1. Trimming at V came to 9 bases and at J to 6 bases, leaving 6 bases not matched to a gene. Germline V gives CDR1 ENHRY, CDR2 SYGVKD. The CDR3 has 12 residues. CDR3 residues: CAIDRGDHGYTF. CDR3 coding DNA: TGTGCCATTGACAGGGGCGATCATGGCTACACCTTC.

For the CDR3, the DNA is TGTGCCAGCGGCATCCTTAAGCAGGGGCTTGGCAACTATGGCTACACCTTC. It encodes CASGILKQGLGNYGYTF. V gene TRBV27 combines with J gene TRBJ1-2; TRBD1 is a possible D gene (6 bases). CDR1 and CDR2 from the germline V gene are MNHEY and SMNVEV (reference sequence). V shed 8 bases and J shed 2 bases, with 24 bases lying between them. The CDR3 runs to 17 residues.

This chain joins TRBV2 and TRBJ2-2; 9 nucleotides align to TRBD1. V was clipped by 4 bases and J by 0 bases; unmatched bases: 6. The germline CDR1 and CDR2 sequences are SNHLY and FYNNEI. CDR3 size: 17 residues. The CDR3 here is CASSATGGITNTGELFF. The DNA for the CDR3 is TGTGCCAGCAGTGCTACAGGGGGCATTACGAACACCGGGGAGCTGTTTTTT.

The V gene is TRBV28, the J gene TRBJ1-1, with 10 positions matching TRBD1. The germline V gene has CDR1 MDHEN and CDR2 SYDVKM. The length of the CDR3 is 14 residues. With 3 bases clipped from V and 4 bases from J, the junction kept 2 bases outside the gene matches. CDR3 in amino acids: CASSLGTGATEAFF. Here the CDR3 DNA reads TGTGCCAGCAGTTTGGGGACAGGGGCCACTGAAGCTTTCTTT.

This rearrangement joins TRBV5-1 to TRBJ2-1, with a tentative D call TRBD1 (6 bases). V dropped 3 bases and J dropped 7 bases, with 29 bases sitting between them. Germline V gene lookup returns CDR1 SGHRS and CDR2 YFSETQ. CDR3 length: 19 amino acids. The CDR3 region has the DNA TGCGCCAGCAGCTCGATAGGGGGTTACACTTTAACGTCGGGAAATGAGCAGTTCTTC. Its protein is CASSSIGGYTLTSGNEQFF.

With respect to this clone: One end of the junction varies from germline; a read error may be responsible. The chain uses TRBV5-1 and TRBJ2-3, with D tentatively TRBD2 (5 bases). The CDR3 extends over 15 amino acids. Germline CDR1 is SGHRS and CDR2 is YFSETQ. The CDR3 protein is CASTLRAETTDTQYF. In nucleotides, the CDR3 is TGCGCCAGCACCTTGAGGGCAGAGACCACAGATACGCAGTATTTT.

The sample holds one count of this clone. This chain joins TRBV30 and TRBJ1-5; TRBD1 matches at 8 bases. V was clipped by 2 bases and J by 9 bases; unmatched bases: 9. CDR1 and CDR2 (germline): GTSNPN, SVGIG (reference sequence). The CDR3 is made up of 14 amino acids. CDR3 DNA sequence: TGTGCCTGGAGTCCAGGACAGGGTAACATGCCCCAGCATTTT. As protein: CAWSPGQGNMPQHF.

About this clone: A clone one base away is much larger, so this may be a read error. The chain carries TRBV29-1 and TRBJ2-4, with no clear D. Germline CDR1 SQVTM, CDR2 ANQGSEA. The CDR3 runs to 11 residues. The CDR3 protein is CSVPSLGIRYF. The CDR3, as DNA: TGCAGCGTCCCATCTTTGGGCATTCGGTACTTC.

The chain has TRBV13 and TRBJ2-7; D is tentatively TRBD1 or TRBD2 (5 bases each). There are 16 residues in the CDR3. V lost 5 bases and J lost 0, with 17 bases in between. From germline, CDR1 is PRHDT and CDR2 FYEKMQ (reference sequence). The CDR3 coding sequence is TGTGCCAGCAGCCAAGCCGGGACGGTAAGCTCCTACGAGCAGTACTTC. Translating gives CASSQAGTVSSYEQYF. Full variable domain (rest looked up from reference TRBV13 and TRBJ2-7): AAGVIQSPRHLIKEKRETATLKCYPIPRHDTVYWYQQGPGQDPQFLISFYEKMQSDKGSIPDRFSAQQFSDYHSELNMSSLELGDSALYFCASSQAGTVSSYEQYFGPGTRLTVT.

The chain's CDR3 is CASSVSTCYEQYF. The CDR3 nucleotides are TGTGCCAGCAGTGTTTCGACTTGTTACGAGCAGTACTTC. This chain joins TRBV6-4 and TRBJ2-7; D not certain. CDR1 is MRHNA and CDR2 is SNTAGT in the germline V gene. The CDR3 consists of 13 residues. Trimming took off 4 bases at V and 4 bases at J, with 11 bases between the two ends.

This clone was seen a handful of times. This rearrangement joins TRBV10-1 to TRBJ1-1; 7 positions match TRBD1. J was trimmed by 4 bases and V by 3 bases; bases with no gene match: 11. The CDR3 runs 16 residues. Germline CDR1 WNHNN, CDR2 SYGVQD (reference sequence). CDR3 in DNA: TGCGCCAGCAGTGATGGTGACAGGGATGCGGGCACTGAAGCTTTCTTT. It encodes CASSDGDRDAGTEAFF.

This chain connects TRBV10-3 to TRBJ1-1; 12 bases agree with TRBD1. CDR3 size: 14 residues. From germline, CDR1 is ENHRY and CDR2 SYGVKD. Trimming at V came to 4 bases and at J to 10 bases, leaving 7 bases not matched to a gene. The DNA of the CDR3 is TGTGCCATCAGTGTAGGGGACAGGGGGCCAGGAGCTTTCTTT. This codes for CAISVGDRGPGAFF.

This clone was found once. The chain employs TRBV6-1 and TRBJ1-2; D possibly corresponds to TRBD1 (5 bases). The germline V gene encodes CDR1 MNHNS and CDR2 SASEGT. V dropped 3 bases and J dropped 1 base, with 15 bases sitting between them. The CDR3 extends over 16 amino acids. CDR3 nucleotides: TGTGCCAGCAGTGACGGATGGGGGTTAGTTAACTATGGCTACACCTTC. Translating it yields CASSDGWGLVNYGYTF.

The chain links TRBV29-1 to TRBJ1-2; maybe TRBD1 (5 bases). The CDR3 is 13 residues long. V lost 7 bases to trimming and J lost 4 bases, with 16 bases between them. From germline, CDR1 is SQVTM and CDR2 ANQGSEA. The CDR3 region has the DNA TGCAGCGGTCGGGAGGAAGGGGCCTATGGCTACACCTTC. Translated: CSGREEGAYGYTF. Complete variable domain (other parts from reference TRBV29-1 and TRBJ1-2): SAVISQKPSRDICQRGTSLTIQCQVDSQVTMMFWYRQQPGQSLTLIATANQGSEATYESGFVIDKFPISRPNLTFSTLTVSNMSPEDSSIYLCSGREEGAYGYTFGSGTRLTVV.

The genes are TRBV6-5 and TRBJ1-1, with a possible D match to TRBD1 (5 bases). Germline assignment: CDR1 MNHEY and CDR2 SVGAGI. V shed 1 base and J shed 4 bases, with 7 bases lying between them. The CDR3 consists of 13 residues. The DNA for the CDR3 is TGTGCCAGCAGTTACTTTGGGGGCACTGAAGCTTTCTTT. Protein product: CASSYFGGTEAFF.